This T cell receptor beta chain was captured in a study of OX40 agonist ivuxolimab in advanced cancers. This clone was detected only a few times. Sequenced by immunoSEQ multiplex PCR; TCRdb stores in-frame clones only, minus some. This table has 35,000 to 55,000 clones, roughly 90% appearing once. CDR3 length: 14 amino acids. The V and J ends lost 6 bases and 1 base, in that order; junction bases with no gene match: 6. Germline-derived CDR1 and CDR2 are MNHEY and SVGAGI. The specimen was CD4+ or CD8+ T cells sorted from blood, collected in a trial of the OX40 agonist ivuxolimab. The J gene is TRBJ2-7, the V gene TRBV6-5, with 7 bases matching TRBD1. This clonotype was sampled from an adult with an advanced solid tumor such as melanoma, head and neck, liver or kidney cancer. The CDR3 nucleotides read TGTGCCAGCAGCCTACAGGGGAATTCCTACGAGCAGTACTTC. Amino acids: CASSLQGNSYEQYF.